The next 21 T cell receptor beta chains were all read from a single sample in a study of PD-L1 blockade in urothelial cancer. Method: immunoSEQ multiplex PCR; TCRdb's copy keeps in-frame clones and lacks some. The sample has tens of thousands of clones, 82% seen once; the top ten hold around 9.5%. The source material was PBMCs, sampled around atezolizumab (anti-PD-L1) treatment. All receptors derive from a man between 65 and 80 years old with urothelial cancer.

The chain couples TRBV9 to TRBJ1-3; D unresolved. Germline V lookup: CDR1 SGDLS, CDR2 YYNGEE. The CDR3 sequence is 15 residues long. V was trimmed by 3 bases and J by 4 bases, leaving 14 bases between them. The CDR3 loop is CASSGPDSSGNTIYF. For the CDR3, the DNA is TGTGCCAGCAGCGGCCCTGACTCGTCCGGAAACACCATATATTTT.

J is TRBJ2-5 and V is TRBV15; the D is unclear. The V end lost 1 base, the J end lost 1 base, and 10 bases lay between the germline ends. Germline-derived CDR1 and CDR2 are LNHNV and YYDKDF (reference sequence). This CDR3 has 15 residues. DNA of the CDR3: TGTGCCACCAGCAGAGCCTCCCAGGTCCAAGAGACCCAGTACTTC. Protein product: CATSRASQVQETQYF.

The rearrangement uses TRBV7-8 and TRBJ2-7; perhaps TRBD2 as D (6 bases). The CDR3 contains 14 residues. The V end lost 1 base, the J end lost 1 base, and 8 bases lay between the germline ends. Germline V gene lookup returns CDR1 SGHVS and CDR2 FQNEAQ. CDR3 in DNA: TGTGCCAGCAGCTTAGGACTAGAGTCCTACGAGCAGTACTTC. Translating it yields CASSLGLESYEQYF.

The genes are TRBV7-8 and TRBJ1-2, with a tentative D call TRBD1 (6 bases). Germline lookup yields CDR1 SGHVS and CDR2 FQNEAQ. This CDR3 has 18 amino acids. Trimming left V 4 bases short and J 1 base short, with 22 bases between. CDR3 sequence reads: CASSSREGHRLFNYGYTF. CDR3 DNA sequence: TGTGCCAGCAGCTCTAGGGAGGGACACCGCCTTTTTAACTATGGCTACACCTTC.

This clone was seen a few times. The chain carries TRBV9 and TRBJ1-1; TRBD1 matches 11 bases. Germline V CDR1 and CDR2: SGDLS, YYNGEE. Trimming removed 3 bases from V and 3 bases from J; junction bases left unmatched: 4. This CDR3 is built from 15 residues. The CDR3 loop is CASSGGDRGYTEAFF. The CDR3 nucleotides read TGTGCCAGCAGCGGAGGGGACAGGGGGTACACTGAAGCTTTCTTT.

J is TRBJ2-7 and V is TRBV11-2, with 7 bases lining up with TRBD1. The CDR3 totals 16 residues. Germline loops: CDR1 SGHAT, CDR2 FQNNGV. V lost 0 bases, J lost 3 bases, and 8 bases stayed unmatched. CDR3 nucleotides: TGTGCCAGCAGCTTAGATGTTTGGGGACAGAACTACGAGCAGTACTTC. Its translation is CASSLDVWGQNYEQYF.

V is TRBV6-5 and J is TRBJ1-1; D not resolved. Germline CDR1 reads MNHEY; CDR2 reads SVGAGI. The ends were cut back, 2 bases at V and 7 bases at J, with 11 bases in the middle. CDR3 length: 13 residues. The CDR3: CASSYGGAGEAFF. The CDR3 nucleotides are TGTGCCAGCAGTTACGGCGGAGCGGGTGAAGCTTTCTTT.

The rearrangement uses TRBV5-1 and TRBJ2-6, with D uncertain. The CDR3 contains 14 residues. Germline V gene lookup returns CDR1 SGHRS and CDR2 YFSETQ. The V gene lost 1 base and the J gene lost 2 bases, with 4 bases spanning the gap. The chain's CDR3 is CASSLQTGANVLTF. CDR3 coding DNA: TGCGCCAGCAGCTTGCAGACTGGGGCCAACGTCCTGACTTTC.

The chain uses TRBV4-2 and TRBJ1-4; 10 bases are shared with TRBD1. Germline V gene sequence: CDR1 LGHNA, CDR2 YNFKEQ. The CDR3 spans 16 residues. V was clipped by 1 base and J by 7 bases; unmatched bases: 6. DNA of the CDR3: TGTGCCAGCAGCCAAGGTGACAGGGGGCGAGGTGAAAAACTGTTTTTT. Amino acids: CASSQGDRGRGEKLFF.

The chain links TRBV30 to TRBJ2-7; 7 bases line up with TRBD1. J gave up 5 bases and V 3 bases, and 1 base lay outside the gene matches. This CDR3 comprises 11 residues. The germline V gene encodes CDR1 GTSNPN and CDR2 SVGIG (reference sequence). CDR3 coding DNA: TGTGCCTGGAGCGGGACAGACGAGCAGTACTTC. This translates into CAWSGTDEQYF.

The chain employs TRBV6-1 and TRBJ2-1; 9 bases are a match to TRBD2. Germline CDR1 and CDR2: MNHNS and SASEGT. CDR3 length equals 13 residues. V shed 5 bases, J shed 9 bases, and the junction held 5 bases outside the gene matches. The CDR3 DNA reads TGTGCCAGCAGTTTAGCGGGGGCGGGTGAGCAGTTCTTC. Its protein product is CASSLAGAGEQFF.

The chain has TRBV13 and TRBJ2-7, with 9 bases matching TRBD1. Germline-derived CDR1 and CDR2 are PRHDT and FYEKMQ (reference sequence). There are 14 residues in the CDR3. J lost 4 bases, V lost 5 bases, and 6 bases had no gene match. CDR3 DNA sequence: TGTGCCAGCAGCCGGACAGGGGCCTCATACGAGCAGTACTTC. Its translation: CASSRTGASYEQYF. Complete variable domain (other parts from reference TRBV13 and TRBJ2-7): AAGVIQSPRHLIKEKRETATLKCYPIPRHDTVYWYQQGPGQDPQFLISFYEKMQSDKGSIPDRFSAQQFSDYHSELNMSSLELGDSALYFCASSRTGASYEQYFGPGTRLTVT.

In its sample, this clone was seen once. The J gene is TRBJ2-7, the V gene TRBV2, with 10 bases that match TRBD2. The junction had 9 bases not matched to a gene; V was cut back by 8 bases and J by 2 bases. The CDR3 has 15 amino acids. Germline V gene sequence: CDR1 SNHLY, CDR2 FYNNEI. CDR3 DNA sequence: TGTGCCAGCTCCCAGCGGACTAGCGGTCCCTACGAGCAGTACTTC. Encoded protein: CASSQRTSGPYEQYF.

V is TRBV7-2 and J is TRBJ1-5; 11 bases match TRBD1. Germline CDR1 SGHTA, CDR2 FQGNSA. The CDR3 contains 17 residues. V shed 3 bases and J 9 bases; nucleotides not matched to a gene: 13. The CDR3 coding sequence is TGTGCCAGCAGCTTGCGGGGCGGACAGGGGGCGAGGTGGCCCCAGCATTTT. Its protein product is CASSLRGGQGARWPQHF.

V and J are TRBV5-1 and TRBJ2-7; D may be TRBD2 (6 bases). Trimming took 2 bases from V and 0 from J, leaving 9 bases between them. The germline V gene encodes CDR1 SGHRS and CDR2 YFSETQ. CDR3 length: 14 residues. The CDR3 here is CASSFGSGSYEQYF. The DNA for the CDR3 is TGCGCCAGCAGCTTCGGGAGCGGCTCCTACGAGCAGTACTTC.

The V gene is TRBV5-5, the J gene TRBJ1-1; D is undetermined. Germline CDR1 reads SGHKS; CDR2 reads YYEKEE (reference sequence). This CDR3 is 14 amino acids long. V dropped 3 bases and J dropped 5 bases, with 14 bases sitting between them. CDR3 in DNA: TGTGCCAGCAGCTCAAACTCCGGGAGGACTGAAGCTTTCTTT. Translation gives CASSSNSGRTEAFF.

The V and J genes are TRBV6-5 and TRBJ2-7; TRBD1 matches 8 bases. V lost 2 bases, J lost 7 bases, and 4 bases stayed unmatched. CDR1 and CDR2 (germline): MNHEY, SVGAGI. The CDR3 runs to 13 residues. This CDR3 is CASSYQRQGEQYF. As DNA, the CDR3 is TGTGCCAGCAGTTACCAGAGACAGGGGGAGCAGTACTTC.

The J gene is TRBJ2-7, the V gene TRBV4-1, with 7 bases matching TRBD1. Germline assignment: CDR1 MGHRA and CDR2 YSYEKL. V lost 2 bases and J lost 5; bases outside the gene matches: 9. The CDR3 totals 15 residues. CDR3 in amino acids: CASSQKTGQIHEQYF. CDR3 nucleotides: TGCGCCAGCAGCCAAAAGACAGGGCAAATCCACGAGCAGTACTTC.

The chain recombines TRBV11-3 with TRBJ1-3, with D possibly being TRBD1 (5 bases). The germline gives CDR1 SGHNT, CDR2 YENEEA. This CDR3 contains 15 residues. Trimming took off 4 bases at V and 0 bases at J, with 10 bases between the two ends. The CDR3 reads CASSWTGGSGNTIYF. DNA for the CDR3: TGTGCCAGCAGCTGGACCGGGGGCTCTGGAAACACCATATATTTT.

The chain recombines TRBV2 with TRBJ2-2; 8 bases line up with TRBD1. This CDR3 has 17 amino acids. The junction had 12 bases not matched to a gene; V was cut back by 4 bases and J by 5 bases. Germline V lookup: CDR1 SNHLY, CDR2 FYNNEI. The CDR3 DNA follows: TGTGCCAGCAGTGCGCCACCGGGACAGGCCCTAACCGGGGAGCTGTTTTTT. Protein product: CASSAPPGQALTGELFF.

The rearrangement joins TRBV12-5 to TRBJ2-1; D is ambiguous. The V and J ends lost 4 bases and 5 bases respectively, with 6 bases between them. The CDR3 is 12 residues long. Germline lookup yields CDR1 LGHNT and CDR2 FRNRAP. The CDR3 spells CASGSVNNEQFF. DNA for the CDR3: TGTGCTAGTGGTTCGGTCAACAATGAGCAGTTCTTC.